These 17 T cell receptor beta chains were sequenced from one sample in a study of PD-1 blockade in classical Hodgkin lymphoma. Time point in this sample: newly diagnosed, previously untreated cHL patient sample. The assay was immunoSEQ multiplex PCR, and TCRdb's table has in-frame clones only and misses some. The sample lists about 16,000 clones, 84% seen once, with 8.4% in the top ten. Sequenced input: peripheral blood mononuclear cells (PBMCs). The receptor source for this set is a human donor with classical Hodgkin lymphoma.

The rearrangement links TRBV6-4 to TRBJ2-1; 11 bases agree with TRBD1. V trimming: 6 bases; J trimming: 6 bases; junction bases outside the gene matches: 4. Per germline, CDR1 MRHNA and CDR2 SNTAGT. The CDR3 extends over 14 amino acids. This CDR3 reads CASSPGTGGNEQFF. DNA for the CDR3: TGTGCCAGCAGCCCCGGGACAGGGGGCAATGAGCAGTTCTTC.

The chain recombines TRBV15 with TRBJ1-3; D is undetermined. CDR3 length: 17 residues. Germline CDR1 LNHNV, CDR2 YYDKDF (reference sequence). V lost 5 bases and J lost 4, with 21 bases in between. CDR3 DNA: TGTGCCACCAGCCCGTCGGTGGCCCTCCTTTCCGGAAACACCATATATTTT. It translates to CATSPSVALLSGNTIYF.

CDR3 region: CASSSGTRNEQYF. CDR3 coding DNA: TGTGCCAGCAGCTCCGGGACTAGGAACGAGCAGTACTTC. The chain couples TRBV7-9 to TRBJ2-7; TRBD2 agrees at 8 bases. The CDR3 has 13 residues. Germline values: CDR1 SEHNR, CDR2 FQNEAQ (reference sequence). V trimming: 4 bases; J trimming: 5 bases; junction bases outside the gene matches: 4. The full variable domain, rest sourced from reference TRBV7-9 and TRBJ2-7, is DTGVSQNPRHKITKRGQNVTFRCDPISEHNRLYWYRQTLGQGPEFLTYFQNEAQLEKSRLLSDRFSAERPKGSFSTLEIQRTEQGDSAMYLCASSSGTRNEQYFGPGTRLTVT.

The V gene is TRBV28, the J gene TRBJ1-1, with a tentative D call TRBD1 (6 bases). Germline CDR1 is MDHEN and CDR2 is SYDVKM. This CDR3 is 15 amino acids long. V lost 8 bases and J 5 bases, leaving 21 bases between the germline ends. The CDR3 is CASSTTAGVGTEAFF. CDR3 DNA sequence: TGTGCCAGCTCCACAACGGCAGGGGTAGGTACTGAAGCTTTCTTT. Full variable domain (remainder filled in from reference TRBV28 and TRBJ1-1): DVKVTQSSRYLVKRTGEKVFLECVQDMDHENMFWYRQDPGLGLRLIYFSYDVKMKEKGDIPEGYSVSREKKERFSLILESASTNQTSMYLCASSTTAGVGTEAFFGQGTRLTVV.

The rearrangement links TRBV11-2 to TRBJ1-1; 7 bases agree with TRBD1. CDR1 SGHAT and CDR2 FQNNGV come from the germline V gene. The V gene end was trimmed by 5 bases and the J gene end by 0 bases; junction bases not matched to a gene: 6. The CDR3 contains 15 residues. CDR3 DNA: TGTGCCAGCAGCCCACCGGGACAGCTGAACACTGAAGCTTTCTTT. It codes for CASSPPGQLNTEAFF.

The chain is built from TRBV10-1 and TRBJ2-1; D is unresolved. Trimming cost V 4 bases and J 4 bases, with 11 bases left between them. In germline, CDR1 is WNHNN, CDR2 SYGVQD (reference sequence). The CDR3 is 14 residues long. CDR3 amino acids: CASSVSLEYNEQFF. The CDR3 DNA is TGCGCCAGCAGTGTTAGTCTAGAGTACAATGAGCAGTTCTTC.

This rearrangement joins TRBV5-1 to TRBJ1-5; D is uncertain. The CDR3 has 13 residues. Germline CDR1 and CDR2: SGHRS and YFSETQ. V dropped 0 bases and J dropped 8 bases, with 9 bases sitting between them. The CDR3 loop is CASSLAGREPQHF. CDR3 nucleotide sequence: TGCGCCAGCAGCTTGGCCGGCCGTGAGCCCCAGCATTTT. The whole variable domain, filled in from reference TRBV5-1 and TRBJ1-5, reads KAGVTQTPRYLIKTRGQQVTLSCSPISGHRSVSWYQQTPGQGLQFLFEYFSETQRNKGNFPGRFSGRQFSNSRSEMNVSTLELGDSALYLCASSLAGREPQHFGDGTRLSIL.

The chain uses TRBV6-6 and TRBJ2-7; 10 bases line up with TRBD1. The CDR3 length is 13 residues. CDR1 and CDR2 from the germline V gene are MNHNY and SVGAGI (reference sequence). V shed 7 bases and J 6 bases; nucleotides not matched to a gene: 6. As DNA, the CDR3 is TGTGCCAGCAAGGGGACAGGGGATCGCGAGCAGTACTTC. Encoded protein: CASKGTGDREQYF.

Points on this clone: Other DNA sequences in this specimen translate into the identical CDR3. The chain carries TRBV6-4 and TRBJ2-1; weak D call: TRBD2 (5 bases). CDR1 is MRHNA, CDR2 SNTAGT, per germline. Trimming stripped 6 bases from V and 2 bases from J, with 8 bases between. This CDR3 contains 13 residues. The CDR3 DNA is TGTGCCAGCAGCGAGACTACCTACAATGAGCAGTTCTTC. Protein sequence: CASSETTYNEQFF.

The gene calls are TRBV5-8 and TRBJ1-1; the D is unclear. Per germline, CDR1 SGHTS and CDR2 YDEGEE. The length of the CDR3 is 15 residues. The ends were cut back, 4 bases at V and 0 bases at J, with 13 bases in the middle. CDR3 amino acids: CASSIRRKVNTEAFF. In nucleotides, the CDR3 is TGTGCCAGCAGCATTAGGCGGAAAGTGAACACTGAAGCTTTCTTT.

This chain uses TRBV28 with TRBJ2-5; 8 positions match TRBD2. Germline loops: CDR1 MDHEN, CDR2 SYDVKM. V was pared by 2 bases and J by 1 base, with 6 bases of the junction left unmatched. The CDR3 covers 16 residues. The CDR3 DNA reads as TGTGCCAGCAGTTTAGGGGCTAGCGGGCCCCAAGAGACCCAGTACTTC. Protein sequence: CASSLGASGPQETQYF.

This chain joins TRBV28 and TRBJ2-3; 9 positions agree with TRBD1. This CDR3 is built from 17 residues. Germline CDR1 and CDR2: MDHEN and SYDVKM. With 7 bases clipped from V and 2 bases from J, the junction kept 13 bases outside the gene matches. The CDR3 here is CASTTGFWTGDTDTQYF. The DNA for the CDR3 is TGTGCCAGCACCACCGGTTTCTGGACAGGGGACACAGATACGCAGTATTTT.

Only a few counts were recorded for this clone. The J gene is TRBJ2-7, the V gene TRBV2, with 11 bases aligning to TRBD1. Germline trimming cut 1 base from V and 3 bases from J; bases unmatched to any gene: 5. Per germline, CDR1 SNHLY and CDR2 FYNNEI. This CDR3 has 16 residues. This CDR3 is CASSEGWGQGVYEQYF. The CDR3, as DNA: TGTGCCAGCAGTGAAGGGTGGGGACAGGGGGTCTACGAGCAGTACTTC.

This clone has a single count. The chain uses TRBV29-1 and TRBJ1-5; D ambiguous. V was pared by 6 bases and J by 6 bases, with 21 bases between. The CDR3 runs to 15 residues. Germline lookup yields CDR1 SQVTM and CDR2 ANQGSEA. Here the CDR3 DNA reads TGCAGCGTGGGTGATTTCCGGACCTTGTTTCAGCCCCAGCATTTT. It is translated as CSVGDFRTLFQPQHF. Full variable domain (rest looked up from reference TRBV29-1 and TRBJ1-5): SAVISQKPSRDICQRGTSLTIQCQVDSQVTMMFWYRQQPGQSLTLIATANQGSEATYESGFVIDKFPISRPNLTFSTLTVSNMSPEDSSIYLCSVGDFRTLFQPQHFGDGTRLSIL.

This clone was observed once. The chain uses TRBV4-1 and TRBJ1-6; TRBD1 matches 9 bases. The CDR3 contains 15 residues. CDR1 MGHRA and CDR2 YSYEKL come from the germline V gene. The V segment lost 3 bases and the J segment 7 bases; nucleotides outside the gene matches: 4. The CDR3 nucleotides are TGCGCCAGCAGCCACCCGACAGGGGGGAATTCACCCCTCCACTTT. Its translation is CASSHPTGGNSPLHF.

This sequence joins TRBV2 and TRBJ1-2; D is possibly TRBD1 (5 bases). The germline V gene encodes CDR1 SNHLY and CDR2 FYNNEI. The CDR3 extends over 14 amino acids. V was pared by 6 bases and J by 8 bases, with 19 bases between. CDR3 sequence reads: CASSPKEGYRGYTF. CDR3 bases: TGTGCCAGCAGCCCGAAGGAGGGGTATCGGGGCTACACCTTC. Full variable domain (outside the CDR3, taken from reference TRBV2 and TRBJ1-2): EPEVTQTPSHQVTQMGQEVILRCVPISNHLYFYWYRQILGQKVEFLVSFYNNEISEKSEIFDDQFSVERPDGSNFTLKIRSTKLEDSAMYFCASSPKEGYRGYTFGSGTRLTVV.

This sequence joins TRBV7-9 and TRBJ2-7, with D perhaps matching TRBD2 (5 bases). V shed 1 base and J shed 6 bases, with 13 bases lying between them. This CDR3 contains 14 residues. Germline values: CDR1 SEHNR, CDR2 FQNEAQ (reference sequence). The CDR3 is CASSLGISRAEQYF. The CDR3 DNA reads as TGTGCCAGCAGCTTAGGGATATCGAGGGCCGAGCAGTACTTC. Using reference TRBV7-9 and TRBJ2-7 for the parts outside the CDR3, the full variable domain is DTGVSQNPRHKITKRGQNVTFRCDPISEHNRLYWYRQTLGQGPEFLTYFQNEAQLEKSRLLSDRFSAERPKGSFSTLEIQRTEQGDSAMYLCASSLGISRAEQYFGPGTRLTVT.